This TCR beta chain was sequenced in a study of neoadjuvant anti-PD-1 for oral cavity cancer. PBMCs were not maintained or expanded in culture before analysis. This CDR3 has 14 amino acids. The germline V gene has CDR1 SGHNT and CDR2 YENEEA. Trimming left V 1 base short and J 5 bases short, with 9 bases between. Libraries were prepared by immunoSEQ multiplex PCR; TCRdb keeps only in-frame clonotypes and omits some of them. The data hold 30,000 to 35,000 clones, with around 87% observed a single time. The material was PBMCs, obtained before nivolumab (anti-PD-1) treatment. The sequence was collected from a person aged 40 to 85 with oral cavity squamous cell carcinoma. The chain is built from TRBV11-3 and TRBJ2-1; D is undetermined. The CDR3 is CASSLGAANNEQFF. The CDR3 region has the DNA TGTGCCAGCAGCTTAGGGGCCGCGAACAATGAGCAGTTCTTC. Drawing the rest from reference TRBV11-3 and TRBJ2-1, the complete variable domain is EAGVVQSPRYKIIEKKQPVAFWCNPISGHNTLYWYLQNLGQGPELLIRYENEEAVDDSQLPKDRFSAERLKGVDSTLKIQPAELGDSAVYLCASSLGAANNEQFFGPGTRLTVL.